This T cell receptor beta chain came from a study of prognosis after radiotherapy for stage I lung cancer. Turning to the study itself: Early 2018 to January 2019 saw enrollment of stage I non-small cell lung cancer patients. Not a single patient was given any concurrent therapy alongside stereotactic body radiotherapy, also referred to as SBRT.

Regarding the study as a whole: Post-therapy Shannon entropy was lower in patients developing distant metastases following stereotactic body radiation therapy.

This CDR3 has 13 residues. Germline CDR1 is SQVTM and CDR2 is ANQGSEA. Trimming removed 6 bases from V and 5 bases from J, with 16 bases in between. Two time points each involved a draw of 4.5 to 7.5 milliliters of peripheral blood. About this clonotype: Its antigen is unknown. Given a much more abundant clone one base away, this may be a read error.

The TCR beta CDR3 region was amplified from genomic DNA, with two rounds of multiplex PCR being used for the amplification. Amplification in first-round PCR relied on primers specific to each TRBV and TRBJ gene. TCRdb used MiXCR to reprocess the multiplex PCR reads, holding one entry per CDR3 protein. The data contain approximately 31,000 distinct CDR3 sequences, around half of them singletons. The gene calls are TRBV29-1 and TRBJ1-1, with D maybe TRBD1 (5 bases). The origin of this receptor is a donor of 50 years or more with non-small cell lung cancer. Sequenced material: PBMCs, taken before or after stereotactic body radiation therapy (not recorded which). The CDR3 coding sequence is TGCAGCGTGGCGGGACTCCGAGTGACTGAAGCTTTCTTT. Translation: CSVAGLRVTEAFF.